This T cell receptor beta chain was recorded in a study of read filtering for tumor transcriptome and immune sequencing. Turning to the study itself: TCR-mapped reads were about 4.05 to 11 million with IR-seq versus about 85 to 1,300 with RNA-seq. Notes on the study in general: Sorted CD138-negative bone marrow cells were not purified T cells. About 80% of IR-seq clonotypes had one read, totaling about 4% of reads; RNA-seq: about 74% and 41%.

From roughly 390 ng of RNA, a library with molecular barcoded alpha/delta and beta/gamma adaptors was made. TCRdb re-called the reads with MiXCR, one entry per CDR3 protein. The sample lists tens of thousands of distinct CDR3 sequences, about 22% seen once, with approximately 10% in the top ten. Every patient had bone marrow sampled while the disease was active. This clonotype was counted at least ten times. Antigen specificity is unknown. CDR3 length: 13 residues. Trimming shortened V by 4 bases and J by 4 bases, and 12 bases separated the two germline ends. The germline V gene has CDR1 SGHRS and CDR2 YFSETQ.

The TCR originated in a donor aged 40 or older with multiple myeloma. The sequencing input was a population of CD138-negative cells sorted from bone marrow. The genes are TRBV5-1 and TRBJ2-7; D unresolved. CDR3 DNA sequence: TGCGCCAGCAGCCGTTCTAGTTGGTACGAGCAGTACTTC. It codes for CASSRSSWYEQYF.